In its sample, the clone carrying this T cell receptor beta chain was seen a few times. Its antigen is not identified. The identical CDR3 is also encoded by other nucleotide sequences in the sample. Germline-derived CDR1 and CDR2 are SQVTM and ANQGSEA. With 3 bases clipped from V and 1 base from J, the junction kept 2 bases outside the gene matches. This CDR3 is built from 14 residues. This entry is derived from a study of beta chain features in type 1 diabetes. General study findings and limits: Naive, central memory and regulatory TCRB repertoires appeared more similar among patients than healthy donors. The study found moderately but significantly shorter TCRB CDR3s in all four CD4+ subsets of Type 1 diabetes patients.

Expressed TCRB transcripts were sequenced because the isolated RNA had all been reverse transcribed beforehand. Sequenced by immunoSEQ multiplex PCR; TCRdb stores in-frame clones only, minus some. The sample contains approximately 250,000 clones, around 15% of which appear only once. Sequences were obtained from naive CD4+ T cells from blood. The clonotype comes from a man younger than 40 with type 1 diabetes. The chain is built from TRBV29-1 and TRBJ2-5; 10 bases fit TRBD1. The CDR3 reads CSVDRDRGQETQYF. CDR3 in DNA: TGCAGCGTTGACAGGGACAGGGGCCAAGAGACCCAGTACTTC. Drawing the rest from reference TRBV29-1 and TRBJ2-5, the complete variable domain is SAVISQKPSRDICQRGTSLTIQCQVDSQVTMMFWYRQQPGQSLTLIATANQGSEATYESGFVIDKFPISRPNLTFSTLTVSNMSPEDSSIYLCSVDRDRGQETQYFGPGTRLLVL.